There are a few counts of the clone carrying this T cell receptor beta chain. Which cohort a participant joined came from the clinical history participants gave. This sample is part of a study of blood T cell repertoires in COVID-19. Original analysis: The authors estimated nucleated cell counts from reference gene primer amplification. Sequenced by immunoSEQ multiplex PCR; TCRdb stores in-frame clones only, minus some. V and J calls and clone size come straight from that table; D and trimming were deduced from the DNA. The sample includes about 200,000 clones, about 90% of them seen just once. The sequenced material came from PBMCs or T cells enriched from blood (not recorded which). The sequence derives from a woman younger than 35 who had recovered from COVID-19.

CDR3 sequence (DNA): TGTGCCAGCAGTCGCGACTCGGGACAGGGCCACACAGATACGCAGTATTTT. It codes for CASSRDSGQGHTDTQYF. This sequence joins TRBV6-2 or TRBV6-3 and TRBJ2-3; 9 nucleotides line up with TRBD1. The trim removed 5 bases at V and 2 bases at J, leaving 11 bases unmatched. This CDR3 has 17 residues. CDR1 is MNHEY, CDR2 SVGEGT, per germline.